This T cell receptor beta chain was captured in a study of blood T cell repertoires in COVID-19. In the study overall: In each case, the material was cDNA or gDNA derived from T cells, B-cell-depleted T cells, or PBMCs.

TCRdb's copy holds only in-frame clones and misses some; the assay was immunoSEQ multiplex PCR. The table records approximately 500,000 clones, 85% to 90% of them present only once. The receptor was isolated from a woman between 50 and 59 years old with COVID-19, enrolled during active disease. Sequenced: peripheral blood.

The CDR3 spells CASGRGLAGGRGGELFF. CDR3 nucleotide sequence: TGTGCCAGCGGAAGAGGACTAGCGGGGGGCCGGGGCGGGGAGCTGTTTTTT. The V gene is TRBV28, the J gene TRBJ2-2; 14 bases fit TRBD2. The germline V gene encodes CDR1 MDHEN and CDR2 SYDVKM. The ends lost 8 bases at V and 7 bases at J; junction bases unmatched: 12. The CDR3 extends over 17 amino acids. Full variable domain (rest looked up from reference TRBV28 and TRBJ2-2): DVKVTQSSRYLVKRTGEKVFLECVQDMDHENMFWYRQDPGLGLRLIYFSYDVKMKEKGDIPEGYSVSREKKERFSLILESASTNQTSMYLCASGRGLAGGRGGELFFGEGSRLTVL.